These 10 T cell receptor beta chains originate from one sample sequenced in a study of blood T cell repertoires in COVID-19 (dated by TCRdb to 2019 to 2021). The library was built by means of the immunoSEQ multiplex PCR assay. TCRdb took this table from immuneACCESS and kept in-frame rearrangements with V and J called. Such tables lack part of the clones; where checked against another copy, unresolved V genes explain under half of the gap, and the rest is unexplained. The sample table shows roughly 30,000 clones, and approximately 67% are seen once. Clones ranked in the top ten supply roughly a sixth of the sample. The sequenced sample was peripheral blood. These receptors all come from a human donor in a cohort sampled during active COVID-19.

The CDR3, as DNA: TGTGCCAGCTCCCGTGGCCTAGCGGAAGATAATGAGCAGTTCTTC. It codes for CASSRGLAEDNEQFF. This chain joins TRBV18 and TRBJ2-1, with 7 bases fitting TRBD2. V was pared by 6 bases and J by 7 bases, with 12 bases of the junction left unmatched. Germline lookup yields CDR1 KGHSH and CDR2 LQKENI. The length of the CDR3 is 15 residues.

CDR3 DNA: TGTGCCAGCAGCCAACTCAGGGGCGCGTTAACCGGGGAGCTGTTTTTT. Amino acid sequence: CASSQLRGALTGELFF. V usage is TRBV14 and J usage is TRBJ2-2; D possibly corresponds to TRBD1 (6 bases). V was trimmed by 2 bases and J by 5 bases, leaving 15 bases between them. This CDR3 is built from 16 residues. Germline V gene lookup returns CDR1 SGHDN and CDR2 FVKESK.

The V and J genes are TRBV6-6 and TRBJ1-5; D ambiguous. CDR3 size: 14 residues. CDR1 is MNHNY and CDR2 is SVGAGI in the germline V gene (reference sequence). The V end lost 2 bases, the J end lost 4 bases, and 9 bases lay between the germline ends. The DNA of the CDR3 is TGTGCCAGCAGTTACAACCCAGGTAATCAGCCCCAGCATTTT. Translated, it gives CASSYNPGNQPQHF.

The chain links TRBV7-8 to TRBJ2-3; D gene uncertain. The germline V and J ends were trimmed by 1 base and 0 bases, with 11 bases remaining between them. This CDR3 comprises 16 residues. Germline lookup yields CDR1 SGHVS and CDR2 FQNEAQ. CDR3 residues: CASSLGGVTSTDTQYF. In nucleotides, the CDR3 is TGTGCCAGCAGCTTAGGAGGCGTCACTAGCACAGATACGCAGTATTTT.

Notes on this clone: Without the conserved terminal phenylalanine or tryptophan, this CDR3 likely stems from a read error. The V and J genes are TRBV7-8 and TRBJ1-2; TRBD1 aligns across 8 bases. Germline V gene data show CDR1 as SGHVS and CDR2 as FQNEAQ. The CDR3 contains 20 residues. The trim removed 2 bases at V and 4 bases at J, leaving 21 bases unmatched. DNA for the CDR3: TGTGCCAGCAGCTTAATGTCCTGGACAGGGTCAGCCGGTCGATTCTATGGCTACACCCTC. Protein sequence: CASSLMSWTGSAGRFYGYTL.

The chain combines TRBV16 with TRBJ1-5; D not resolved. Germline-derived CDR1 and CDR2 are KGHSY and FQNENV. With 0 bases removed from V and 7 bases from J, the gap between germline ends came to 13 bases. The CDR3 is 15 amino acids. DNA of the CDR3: TGTGCCAGCAGCCAATCCTCCGGGTTACGGCAGCCCCAGCATTTT. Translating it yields CASSQSSGLRQPQHF.

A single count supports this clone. CDR3 bases: TGTGCCAGAAGCCGAGAGGGGGTTGGATCAGGAACTGAAGCTTTCTTT. Translating gives CARSREGVGSGTEAFF. The rearrangement links TRBV5-3 to TRBJ1-1, with a possible D match to TRBD1 (6 bases). TRBV5-3 is annotated as an ORF whose role is uncertain. CDR3 size: 16 residues. V lost 4 bases and J lost 5, with 21 bases in between.

CDR3 bases: TGTGCCAGCTCACCACCTGCTAGCGGTACAAACGAGCAGTACTTC. Its translation: CASSPPASGTNEQYF. The V and J genes are TRBV18 and TRBJ2-7, with TRBD2 identical over 7 bases. Trimming took 0 bases from V and 5 from J; bases not matched to a gene: 7. CDR1 and CDR2 (germline): KGHSH, LQKENI. The CDR3 loop spans 15 amino acids.

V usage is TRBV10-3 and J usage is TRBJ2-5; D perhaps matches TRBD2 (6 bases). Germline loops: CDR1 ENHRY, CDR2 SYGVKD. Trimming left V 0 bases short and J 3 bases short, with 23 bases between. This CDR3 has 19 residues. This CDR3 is CAISESMAWLGGEKETQYF. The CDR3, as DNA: TGTGCCATCAGTGAGTCGATGGCCTGGCTGGGGGGTGAAAAAGAGACCCAGTACTTC.

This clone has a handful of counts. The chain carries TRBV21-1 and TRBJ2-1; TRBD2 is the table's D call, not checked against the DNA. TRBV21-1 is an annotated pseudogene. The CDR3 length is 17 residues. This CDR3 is CASSKVPTSGLYNEQFF. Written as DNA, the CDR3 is TGTGCCAGCAGCAAAGTTCCTACTAGCGGTCTTTACAATGAGCAGTTCTTC.